Listed below are T cell receptor beta chains from one sample, sequenced in a study of regulatory T cells in long-lasting Graves disease. TCRdb reanalysed the multiplex PCR reads using MiXCR and keeps one entry per CDR3 protein. The sample has 650,000 to 850,000 distinct CDR3 sequences, 30% seen once. Sample: peripheral blood mononuclear cells (PBMCs), taken when the disease was refractory, from a patient treated with antithyroid drugs. These receptors all come from a female donor with Graves disease. Each CDR3 is given with its conserved first and last residue. A D gene is named only where the DNA matches it firmly. Clone size is shown for a subset of rows, as once, few, many or a class of expanded clone.

CDR3aa	CDR3nt	j_gene	d_gene	v_gene	abundance
CSARVPGGGSPLHF	TGCAGTGCTAGAGTCCCGGGGGGAGGATCACCCCTCCACTTT	TRBJ1-6	-	TRBV20-1	-
CASRLGRISNQPQHF	TGTGCCAGCAGGTTGGGACGGATTAGCAATCAGCCCCAGCATTTT	TRBJ1-5	-	TRBV7-2	-
CASAPGGQGARDGYTF	TGTGCTAGTGCCCCCGGGGGTCAGGGGGCGAGGGATGGCTACACCTTC	TRBJ1-2	TRBD1	TRBV12-5	-
CASSLVTGGPGAQYF	TGTGCCAGCAGCTTGGTGACAGGCGGACCAGGGGCCCAGTACTTC	TRBJ2-5	-	TRBV7-9	few
CASSYSGSYEQYF	TGTGCCAGCAGTTATAGCGGCTCCTACGAGCAGTACTTC	TRBJ2-7	-	TRBV6-5	many
CASSLTGSDEQYF	TGTGCCAGCAGCTTAACTGGTTCGGACGAGCAGTACTTC	TRBJ2-7	-	TRBV7-3	many
CSAKGTGVQPQHF	TGCAGTGCTAAGGGGACAGGGGTACAGCCCCAGCATTTT	TRBJ1-5	TRBD1	TRBV20-1	once
CASSFLAGGPGELFF	TGTGCCAGCAGCTTCCTAGCGGGAGGTCCCGGGGAGCTGTTTTTT	TRBJ2-2	TRBD2	TRBV11-2	-
CASSPWEGVNTEAFF	TGTGCCAGCAGCCCGTGGGAGGGGGTGAACACTGAAGCTTTCTTT	TRBJ1-1	-	TRBV7-9	few
CASSLRPWDHSDSGYTF	TGTGCCAGCAGCCTACGGCCATGGGACCACTCAGATTCTGGCTACACCTTC	TRBJ1-2	-	TRBV11-1	few
CASSNNREGETQYF	TGTGCCAGCAGTAACAACAGGGAGGGGGAGACCCAGTACTTC	TRBJ2-5	-	TRBV25-1	many
CASSPSAGSNQPQHF	TGTGCCAGCTCACCAAGCGCGGGCAGCAATCAGCCCCAGCATTTT	TRBJ1-5	-	TRBV18	-
CASSFTVTGNTIYF	TGTGCCAGCAGTTTCACGGTCACCGGAAACACCATATATTTT	TRBJ1-3	-	TRBV28	many
CATFSGTEAFF	TGTGCCACCTTCTCAGGAACTGAAGCTTTCTTT	TRBJ1-1	-	TRBV10-3	-
CASTGDTTNYGYTF	TGTGCCAGCACCGGTGACACTACTAACTATGGCTACACCTTC	TRBJ1-2	-	TRBV12-3/TRBV12-4	many
CASSQVARSSYEQYF	TGTGCCAGCAGCCAAGTAGCGAGGAGCTCCTACGAGCAGTACTTC	TRBJ2-7	-	TRBV3-1	few
CASSSLGPISGNTIYF	TGTGCCAGCAGCTCCCTGGGACCGATCTCTGGAAACACCATATATTTT	TRBJ1-3	-	TRBV9	few
CASSPGTGASEKLFF	TGTGCCAGCAGCCCCGGGACAGGGGCCTCGGAAAAACTGTTTTTT	TRBJ1-4	TRBD1	TRBV7-3	-
CASSLAGSANYGYTF	TGTGCCAGCAGCTTAGCGGGATCAGCTAACTATGGCTACACCTTC	TRBJ1-2	-	TRBV7-9	-
CASSVASGNTIYF	TGTGCCAGCAGCGTGGCCTCTGGAAACACCATATATTTT	TRBJ1-3	-	TRBV9	many
CASSLSGKAYEQYF	TGTGCCAGCAGCTTAAGCGGAAAGGCCTACGAGCAGTACTTC	TRBJ2-7	-	TRBV5-6	-
CASSEISAALAEKPFF	TGTGCCAGCAGTGAAATTTCGGCAGCTTTGGCTGAAAAACCGTTTTTT	TRBJ1-4	-	TRBV6-1	-
CASSFPQEGMNTEAFF	TGTGCCAGCAGTTTCCCCCAAGAAGGTATGAACACTGAAGCTTTCTTT	TRBJ1-1	-	TRBV28	-
CASSFFGQYEQYF	TGTGCCAGCAGCTTTTTCGGACAGTACGAGCAGTACTTC	TRBJ2-7	-	TRBV11-2	many
CASSSGLPSRAEAFF	TGCGCCAGCAGCTCGGGACTTCCATCGCGGGCTGAAGCTTTCTTT	TRBJ1-1	-	TRBV5-1	-
CASSLTTTLAWETQYF	TGTGCCAGCAGTTTAACCACGACTTTGGCTTGGGAGACCCAGTACTTC	TRBJ2-5	-	TRBV12-3/TRBV12-4	many
CASSYSGTSTYEQYF	TGTGCCAGCAGTTACTCCGGGACTAGCACGTACGAGCAGTACTTC	TRBJ2-7	TRBD2	TRBV6-5	many
CSARDRRGWSYEQYF	TGCAGTGCTAGAGATCGGAGGGGATGGTCCTACGAGCAGTACTTC	TRBJ2-7	-	TRBV20-1	-
CSAEGVLAGTYEQYF	TGCAGTGCTGAGGGGGTACTAGCGGGAACCTACGAGCAGTACTTC	TRBJ2-7	TRBD2	TRBV20-1	once
CATSRARDRDSPLHF	TGTGCCACCAGCAGGGCCCGGGACAGAGATTCACCCCTCCACTTT	TRBJ1-6	TRBD1	TRBV15	-
CASSQSLVGQPQHF	TGCGCCAGCAGCCAATCCCTGGTGGGACAGCCCCAGCATTTT	TRBJ1-5	-	TRBV4-1	-
CASRSLDVLYGYTF	TGTGCCAGCAGATCCCTTGACGTCCTTTATGGCTACACCTTC	TRBJ1-2	-	TRBV6-1	-
CASSSGHSNQPQHF	TGTGCCAGCAGTTCCGGACATAGCAATCAGCCCCAGCATTTT	TRBJ1-5	-	TRBV6-2/TRBV6-3	-
CASRYGTGAGDGYTF	TGTGCCAGCAGATACGGGACAGGAGCCGGGGATGGCTACACCTTC	TRBJ1-2	TRBD1	TRBV7-9	few
CASSIGAGGSTQYF	TGTGCCAGTAGTATAGGAGCGGGCGGGTCCACGCAGTATTTT	TRBJ2-3	-	TRBV19	-
CASSFLPGSGSGNTIYF	TGTGCCAGCAGTTTCTTACCAGGGAGCGGCTCTGGAAACACCATATATTTT	TRBJ1-3	-	TRBV6-5	few
CASRGRTSRNTEAFF	TGTGCCAGCAGGGGAAGGACATCGCGGAACACTGAAGCTTTCTTT	TRBJ1-1	-	TRBV27	-
CASSMGTGTVYEQYF	TGTGCCAGTAGTATGGGGACGGGGACAGTTTACGAGCAGTACTTC	TRBJ2-7	TRBD1	TRBV19	few
CASSLEGTSNEKLFF	TGTGCCAGCAGTTTAGAGGGGACAAGTAATGAAAAACTGTTTTTT	TRBJ1-4	-	TRBV12-3/TRBV12-4	-
CASSQTGQGTETQYF	TGTGCCAGCAGCCAAACAGGACAGGGCACCGAGACCCAGTACTTC	TRBJ2-5	TRBD1	TRBV3-1	few
CASSRLRTSGSSEQYF	TGTGCCAGCAGTCGACTGCGGACTAGCGGGAGTAGCGAGCAGTACTTC	TRBJ2-7	TRBD2	TRBV6-1	once